Sequencing of this T cell receptor beta chain was carried out in a study of cytomegalovirus exposure and HLA in healthy donors. The PCR ran on 60 Vbeta and 13 Jbeta primers. TCRdb's table, derived via immunoSEQ multiplex PCR, lists solely in-frame clones and lacks some. Recorded here are about 200,000 clones; the top ten clones represent approximately 0.74%. Trimming left V 2 bases short and J 2 bases short, with 7 bases between. CDR1 is LNHDA and CDR2 is SQIVND in the germline V gene (reference sequence). This CDR3 spans 13 amino acids. The V gene is TRBV19, the J gene TRBJ2-7; D is ambiguous. Sequenced: PBMCs. This TCR came from a boy between 10 and 17 years old in good health and CMV-seronegative. The CDR3 DNA sequence: TGTGCCAGTAGTATAAGAGGCCCCTACGAGCAGTACTTC. The encoded protein is CASSIRGPYEQYF.